A single sample gave rise to the 20 T cell receptor beta chains below, sequenced in a study of blood T cells in healthy people across ages. The use of a sample-barcoded 5' primer and a J-beta primer mix characterized a second PCR of roughly 6 to 12 cycles. From the 5' RACE reads, TCRdb called clonotypes with MiXCR, one entry per CDR3 protein. The repertoire includes about 930,000 distinct CDR3 sequences, about 28% of them detected once, and roughly 10% sits in the top ten. In addition, the sample was reused for a study of T cells of mothers and their children.

The sequencing sample was made of blood. The receptors were sampled from a woman aged 40 to 50 in good health.

The table lists this clonotype with many counts. This chain joins TRBV3-1 and TRBJ2-7, with 12 bases that match TRBD1. With V trimmed by 4 bases and J by 6 bases, 4 bases remained unmatched. CDR1 LGHDT and CDR2 YNNKEL come from the germline V gene (reference sequence). The CDR3 has 14 residues. The CDR3 nucleotides are TGTGCCAGCAGCCTGCCGGGACAGGGGGCCGAGCAGTACTTC. This sequence encodes CASSLPGQGAEQYF.

The chain joins TRBV13 to TRBJ2-4, with D perhaps TRBD1 (5 bases). The V end lost 4 bases, the J end lost 1 base, and 11 bases lay between the germline ends. This CDR3 has 15 residues. CDR1 and CDR2 (germline): PRHDT, FYEKMQ (reference sequence). In DNA, the CDR3 is TGTGCCAGCAGCTCAGGACATGCGGCCAAAAACATTCAGTACTTC. Protein: CASSSGHAAKNIQYF.

The V gene is TRBV20-1, the J gene TRBJ2-7; a possible D gene is TRBD2 (7 bases). Germline V gene data show CDR1 as DFQATT and CDR2 as SNEGSKA (reference sequence). CDR3 length: 16 amino acids. The V end was cut by 0 bases, the J end by 4 bases, with 19 bases between. The CDR3 here is CSARDQGGASFYEQYF. In DNA, the CDR3 is TGCAGTGCTAGAGACCAAGGGGGGGCCTCCTTTTACGAGCAGTACTTC.

This clonotype was counted ten times or more. V and J are TRBV5-1 and TRBJ2-7, with 7 nucleotides matching TRBD1. Germline CDR1 SGHRS, CDR2 YFSETQ. The CDR3 spans 16 residues. The trim removed 0 bases at V and 7 bases at J, leaving 13 bases unmatched. Here the CDR3 DNA reads TGCGCCAGCAGCTTGGGCACACAGGGGCCTTTGGTGGAGCAGTACTTC. Translation gives CASSLGTQGPLVEQYF.

In this sample, this clonotype turned up many times. The chain combines TRBV20-1 with TRBJ2-7; D may be TRBD2 (6 bases). V was pared by 0 bases and J by 2 bases, with 14 bases between. There are 15 residues in the CDR3. CDR1 and CDR2 from the germline V gene are DFQATT and SNEGSKA (reference sequence). CDR3 region: CSAREGGDRAYEQYF. For the CDR3, the DNA is TGCAGTGCTAGAGAGGGCGGGGACCGAGCCTACGAGCAGTACTTC.

The genes are TRBV9 and TRBJ2-2, with D possibly TRBD2 on 7 matching bases. Germline CDR1 reads SGDLS; CDR2 reads YYNGEE. CDR3 length: 14 residues. V gave up 2 bases and J gave up 6 bases, with 11 bases separating them. CDR3 DNA: TGTGCCAGCAGCGTCGGGGGGCTCGCCGGGGAGCTGTTTTTT. This encodes CASSVGGLAGELFF.

Concerning this clonotype: A single base separates this from a much larger clone, so it may be a read error. V and J are TRBV27 and TRBJ1-2; D is perhaps TRBD1 (6 bases). CDR1 MNHEY and CDR2 SMNVEV come from the germline V gene (reference sequence). The CDR3 contains 13 residues. DNA of the CDR3: TGTACCAGCTCTCACCAACAGGGCTATGGCTACACCTTC. Translation gives CTSSHQQGYGYTF.

The chain uses TRBV29-1 and TRBJ2-5; the match to TRBD2 covers 8 bases. Trimming removed 4 bases from V and 5 bases from J; junction bases left unmatched: 9. CDR1 and CDR2 from the germline V gene are SQVTM and ANQGSEA. CDR3 size: 14 residues. CDR3 sequence reads: CSVVGAGEGETQYF. Written as DNA, the CDR3 is TGCAGCGTTGTAGGAGCGGGGGAGGGGGAGACCCAGTACTTC.

The chain has TRBV7-8 and TRBJ2-3; tentative D call: TRBD2 (6 bases). CDR3 size: 16 residues. Trimming pared 5 bases from V and 1 base from J, leaving 16 bases between. Germline assignment: CDR1 SGHVS and CDR2 FQNEAQ. DNA for the CDR3: TGTGCCAGCAGCCCTAACGGGGCGGGGCGCACAGATACGCAGTATTTT. Translated, it gives CASSPNGAGRTDTQYF.

About this clonotype: It is likely a read error, because the conserved phenylalanine at the end of the CDR3 is missing. The V call is TRBV5-1, the J call TRBJ2-6; D might be TRBD1 or TRBD2, each matching 8 bases. This CDR3 region has 16 residues. Looked up from germline, CDR1 is SGHRS and CDR2 is YFSETQ. CDR3 DNA sequence: TGCGCCAGCAGCGGGGGACAGGAGGCGGGGGGCAACGTCCTGACTTGC. This encodes CASSGGQEAGGNVLTC.

This clonotype was observed a handful of times. The gene calls are TRBV4-3 and TRBJ1-1; D unclear. The V end was cut by 0 bases, the J end by 0 bases, with 8 bases between. Germline V gives CDR1 LGHNA, CDR2 YSLEER. This CDR3 is 15 amino acids long. The CDR3 coding sequence is TGCGCCAGCAGCCAAGATACTGGGTTGAACACTGAAGCTTTCTTT. It specifies CASSQDTGLNTEAFF.

About this clonotype: A much more abundant neighbour one base away suggests this may be a read error. The rearrangement links TRBV10-3 to TRBJ2-7; D possibly corresponds to TRBD1 (6 bases). Germline V gene lookup returns CDR1 ENHRY and CDR2 SYGVKD. The V and J ends lost 6 bases and 5 bases respectively, with 17 bases between them. The CDR3 has 14 residues. CDR3 sequence: CAIRSSTGSHEQYF. The CDR3 nucleotides read TGTGCCATCAGGAGCAGCACAGGGAGCCACGAGCAGTACTTC.

About this clonotype: Being one base from a much bigger clone, this may be a read error. This chain links TRBV3-1 with TRBJ2-2; no definite D call. With 4 bases removed from V and 1 base from J, the gap between germline ends came to 13 bases. This CDR3 has 16 residues. CDR1 and CDR2 (germline): LGHDT, YNNKEL (reference sequence). The CDR3 DNA follows: TGTGCCAGCAGCCGATTGAGGTCTAAGAACACCGGGGAGCTGTTTTTT. This encodes CASSRLRSKNTGELFF.

This clonotype is medium-sized by share. This rearrangement joins TRBV7-6 to TRBJ2-1, with TRBD1 identical over 7 bases. From germline, CDR1 is SGHVS and CDR2 FNYEAQ. After removal of 1 base from V and 6 bases from J, the junction contained 6 bases not matched to a gene. The CDR3 is 15 residues long. As DNA, the CDR3 is TGTGCCAGCAGCTTAGAAGGGGGCCTGGGCAATGAGCAGTTCTTC. It is translated as CASSLEGGLGNEQFF.

This clonotype came up a few times. The chain links TRBV2 to TRBJ2-5; TRBD1 matches at 9 bases. V was pared by 6 bases and J by 1 base, with 9 bases of the junction left unmatched. CDR3 length equals 16 residues. The V gene's germline CDR1 is SNHLY and CDR2 FYNNEI. The CDR3 is CASRVDRGKGQETQYF. CDR3 bases: TGTGCCAGCAGGGTAGACAGGGGGAAAGGCCAAGAGACCCAGTACTTC. The variable domain in full, with the rest retrieved from reference TRBV2 and TRBJ2-5, is EPEVTQTPSHQVTQMGQEVILRCVPISNHLYFYWYRQILGQKVEFLVSFYNNEISEKSEIFDDQFSVERPDGSNFTLKIRSTKLEDSAMYFCASRVDRGKGQETQYFGPGTRLLVL.

This clonotype was observed at least ten times. This chain links TRBV4-1 with TRBJ1-1; no firm D call. Germline CDR1 is MGHRA and CDR2 is YSYEKL. CDR3 size: 14 residues. Trimming pared 5 bases from V and 2 bases from J, leaving 12 bases between. The DNA for the CDR3 is TGCGCCAGCAGCATCCAAGCCATCAACACTGAAGCTTTCTTT. Its translation: CASSIQAINTEAFF.

A remark on this clonotype: An end of the junction differs from the germline gene, which may be a read error. The rearrangement joins TRBV7-8 to TRBJ2-1; 8 nucleotides align to TRBD2. Germline V CDR1 and CDR2: SGHVS, FQNEAQ. This CDR3 has 16 residues. The CDR3 sequence is CANSFSRRGGSDEQFF. CDR3 nucleotide sequence: TGTGCCAACAGCTTTAGTAGACGGGGGGGGTCGGATGAGCAGTTCTTC.

The sample holds many counts of this clonotype. The chain carries TRBV7-2 and TRBJ2-2, with no clear D. Trimming took off 6 bases at V and 7 bases at J, with 12 bases between the two ends. Germline loops: CDR1 SGHTA, CDR2 FQGNSA. CDR3 length: 13 amino acids. The DNA for the CDR3 is TGTGCCAGCAGGTCTGATGGGCGCGGGGAGCTGTTTTTT. Its translation is CASRSDGRGELFF.

This clonotype was detected a few times. V usage is TRBV28 and J usage is TRBJ2-4; perhaps TRBD1 as D (6 bases). CDR1 and CDR2 (germline): MDHEN, SYDVKM. V was pared by 8 bases and J by 9 bases, with 14 bases between. The CDR3 has 12 amino acids. This CDR3 reads CASGQRQSIQYF. CDR3 bases: TGTGCCAGCGGACAGAGACAAAGCATTCAGTACTTC. Full variable domain (rest looked up from reference TRBV28 and TRBJ2-4): DVKVTQSSRYLVKRTGEKVFLECVQDMDHENMFWYRQDPGLGLRLIYFSYDVKMKEKGDIPEGYSVSREKKERFSLILESASTNQTSMYLCASGQRQSIQYFGAGTRLSVL.

V gene TRBV9 combines with J gene TRBJ2-1, with TRBD2 identical over 13 bases. Germline V gives CDR1 SGDLS, CDR2 YYNGEE. This CDR3 spans 17 amino acids. Losses at the gene ends were 2 bases for V and 7 bases for J; bases not matched to a gene: 9. The CDR3: CASSVTSGGASRNEQFF. Written as DNA, the CDR3 is TGTGCCAGCAGCGTCACTAGCGGGGGGGCCTCTCGAAATGAGCAGTTCTTC.